These 12 T cell receptor beta chains originate from one sample sequenced in a study of blood T cell repertoires in COVID-19. Sequenced by immunoSEQ multiplex PCR; TCRdb stores in-frame clones only, minus some. Of over 110,000 clones detected, around 82% appear once; the ten largest clones hold 3.5% to 5%. Sequencing input: PBMCs or T cells enriched from blood (not recorded which). These receptors came from a man aged 50-59 years in a cohort exposed to, infected with or recovered from COVID-19 (not recorded which).

This chain uses TRBV5-1 with TRBJ2-7; D is perhaps TRBD1 (5 bases). CDR3 length equals 15 residues. Germline V gives CDR1 SGHRS, CDR2 YFSETQ. V gave up 0 bases and J gave up 4 bases, with 14 bases separating them. CDR3: CASSLVPGAGYEQYF. CDR3 nucleotide sequence: TGCGCCAGCAGCTTGGTGCCCGGAGCAGGGTACGAGCAGTACTTC. The complete variable domain, with remaining parts taken from reference TRBV5-1 and TRBJ2-7, reads KAGVTQTPRYLIKTRGQQVTLSCSPISGHRSVSWYQQTPGQGLQFLFEYFSETQRNKGNFPGRFSGRQFSNSRSEMNVSTLELGDSALYLCASSLVPGAGYEQYFGPGTRLTVT.

The chain uses TRBV12-3 or TRBV12-4 and TRBJ2-1; 7 bases map to TRBD1. V trimming: 8 bases; J trimming: 5 bases; junction bases outside the gene matches: 6. The CDR3 is 13 amino acids. The CDR3 loop is CASLQGVDNEQFF. CDR3 in DNA: TGTGCCAGCCTCCAGGGGGTGGACAATGAGCAGTTCTTC.

DNA of the CDR3: TGTGCCACCGGGACAGCCTCCTACGAGCAGTACTTC. Its protein is CATGTASYEQYF. The V call is TRBV10-3, the J call TRBJ2-7; 7 positions agree with TRBD1. The CDR3 runs 12 residues. The germline gives CDR1 ENHRY, CDR2 SYGVKD. After removal of 10 bases from V and 0 bases from J, the junction contained 3 bases not matched to a gene.

The chain links TRBV4-3 to TRBJ1-2; 10 bases map to TRBD1. From germline, CDR1 is LGHNA and CDR2 YSLEER. Trimming cost V 2 bases and J 2 bases; bases outside gene matches: 14. The CDR3 is made up of 19 amino acids. For the CDR3, the DNA is TGCGCCAGCAGCCAACAAGACAGGGGGCCTACCCTCTCCAACTATGGCTACACCTTC. It codes for CASSQQDRGPTLSNYGYTF.

The chain links TRBV11-3 to TRBJ1-1; 9 bases match TRBD1. V lost 5 bases to trimming and J lost 5 bases; unmatched junction nucleotides: 3. The CDR3 length is 13 residues. Germline CDR1 and CDR2: SGHNT and YENEEA. The CDR3: CASSPGTGTEAFF. The CDR3 DNA reads TGTGCCAGCAGCCCCGGGACAGGGACTGAAGCTTTCTTT.

This clone has a single count. The V and J genes are TRBV7-9 and TRBJ2-3; TRBD2 matches at 8 bases. The V gene's germline CDR1 is SEHNR and CDR2 FQNEAQ (reference sequence). V lost 3 bases and J lost 4; bases outside the gene matches: 6. The CDR3 is 15 amino acids. In nucleotides, the CDR3 is TGTGCCAGCAGCTTCCCCAGCGGGAGCTCAGATACGCAGTATTTT. Its protein is CASSFPSGSSDTQYF.

This chain joins TRBV19 and TRBJ1-2, with D possibly matching TRBD1 (6 bases). V lost 5 bases and J lost 4, with 8 bases in between. Germline CDR1 reads LNHDA; CDR2 reads SQIVND (reference sequence). This CDR3 contains 12 residues. CDR3 sequence (DNA): TGTGCCAGTAGTGTGGACAGCTATGGCTACACCTTC. Amino acids: CASSVDSYGYTF.

The V gene is TRBV9, the J gene TRBJ1-1, with D uncertain. Germline-derived CDR1 and CDR2 are SGDLS and YYNGEE. There are 14 residues in the CDR3. Trimming removed 1 base at V and 1 base at J, with 8 bases between. This chain's CDR3 is CASSVHAGNTEAFF. The CDR3 coding sequence is TGTGCCAGCAGCGTACACGCAGGGAACACTGAAGCTTTCTTT.

The chain recombines TRBV10-1 with TRBJ2-1, with 15 positions matching TRBD2. CDR1 is WNHNN and CDR2 is SYGVQD in the germline V gene (reference sequence). Losses at the gene ends were 5 bases for V and 0 bases for J; bases not matched to a gene: 8. The CDR3 has 19 amino acids. CDR3 protein: CASSPGLAGGSNSYNEQFF. DNA for the CDR3: TGCGCCAGCAGTCCGGGACTAGCGGGAGGCTCTAACTCCTACAATGAGCAGTTCTTC.

This clone came up a few times. V gene TRBV7-2 combines with J gene TRBJ2-7, with D uncertain. This CDR3 has 13 amino acids. Germline lookup yields CDR1 SGHTA and CDR2 FQGNSA. V was cut by 5 bases and J by 4 bases, with 12 bases left in between. The DNA of the CDR3 is TGTGCCAGCAGCCCCTTCCTAGGATACGAGCAGTACTTC. Its protein product is CASSPFLGYEQYF.

V usage is TRBV15 and J usage is TRBJ1-2; D unresolved. The CDR3 spans 13 residues. The V gene lost 0 bases and the J gene lost 12 bases, with 14 bases spanning the gap. CDR1 and CDR2 (germline): LNHNV, YYDKDF (reference sequence). The CDR3 reads CATSRDSGGSDTF. Written as DNA, the CDR3 is TGTGCCACCAGCAGAGATAGTGGCGGGAGCGACACCTTC.

Only one count was recorded for this clone. V usage is TRBV18 and J usage is TRBJ2-1, with 7 bases that match TRBD1. Germline-derived CDR1 and CDR2 are KGHSH and LQKENI. V shed 1 base and J 6 bases; nucleotides not matched to a gene: 3. This CDR3 has 14 residues. The CDR3 DNA follows: TGTGCCAGCTCACCACGGGACAGCACCAATGAGCAGTTCTTC. Translation: CASSPRDSTNEQFF.